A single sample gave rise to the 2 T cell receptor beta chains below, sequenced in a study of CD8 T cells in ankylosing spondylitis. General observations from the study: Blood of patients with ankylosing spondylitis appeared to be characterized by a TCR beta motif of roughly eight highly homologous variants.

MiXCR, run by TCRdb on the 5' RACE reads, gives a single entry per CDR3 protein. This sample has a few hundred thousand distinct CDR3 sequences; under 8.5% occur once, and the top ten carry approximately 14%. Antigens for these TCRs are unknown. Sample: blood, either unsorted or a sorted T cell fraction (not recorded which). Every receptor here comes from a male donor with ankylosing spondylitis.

The DNA of the CDR3 is TGTGCCAGCAGCCAATATAAAGGGAGGCATCAGCCCCAGCATTTT. This encodes CASSQYKGRHQPQHF. The chain joins TRBV16 to TRBJ1-5; D gene ambiguous. V lost 1 base and J 5 bases, leaving 12 bases between the germline ends. The CDR3 spans 15 residues. Germline values: CDR1 KGHSY, CDR2 FQNENV. The complete variable domain, with remaining parts taken from reference TRBV16 and TRBJ1-5, reads GEEVAQTPKHLVRGEGQKAKLYCAPIKGHSYVFWYQQVLKNEFKFLISFQNENVFDETGMPKERFSAKCLPNSPCSLEIQATKLEDSAVYFCASSQYKGRHQPQHFGDGTRLSIL.

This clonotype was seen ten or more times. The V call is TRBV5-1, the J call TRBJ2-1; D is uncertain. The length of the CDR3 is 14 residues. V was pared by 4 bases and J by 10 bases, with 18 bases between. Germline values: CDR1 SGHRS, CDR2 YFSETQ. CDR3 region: CASSPRRFLGEQFF. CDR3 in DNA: TGCGCCAGCAGCCCCCGACGGTTTTTGGGAGAGCAGTTCTTC.